In its sample, the clone carrying this T cell receptor beta chain was seen a few times. The sample originates from a study of blood T cell repertoires in COVID-19. This table comes from immunoSEQ multiplex PCR, and its TCRdb copy is limited to in-frame clones, with some not included. Of about 62,000 clones in the sample, about nine tenths were seen once. CDR3 length equals 13 residues. Trimming shortened V by 9 bases and J by 3 bases, and 14 bases separated the two germline ends. Germline lookup yields CDR1 SGHNT and CDR2 YENEEA. The clonotype originates from a human donor in a cohort sampled during active COVID-19. Sequenced material: peripheral blood. The chain recombines TRBV11-3 with TRBJ1-1, with no clear D. CDR3 residues: CASAPSSDTEAFF. CDR3 sequence (DNA): TGTGCCAGTGCCCCTTCGTCGGACACTGAAGCTTTCTTT.